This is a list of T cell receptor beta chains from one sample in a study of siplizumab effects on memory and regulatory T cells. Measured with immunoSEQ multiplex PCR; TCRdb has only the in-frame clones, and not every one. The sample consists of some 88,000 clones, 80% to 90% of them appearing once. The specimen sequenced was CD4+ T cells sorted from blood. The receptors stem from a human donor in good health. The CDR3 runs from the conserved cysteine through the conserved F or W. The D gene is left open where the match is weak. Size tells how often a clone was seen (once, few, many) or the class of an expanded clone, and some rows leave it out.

TGTGCCTGGAGTTCTGGAGGGGCCCGTACCTACGAGCAGTACTTC,CAWSSGGARTYEQYF,TRBV30,.,.,TRBJ2-7
TGTGCCAGCAGTGATTGGACTTACACCAACAACAAAAACATTCAGTACTTC,CASSDWTYTNNKNIQYF,TRBV6-1,.,.,TRBJ2-4
TGTGCCAGCAGCCCCGGGGCTAGCAACTACAATGAGCAGTTCTTC,CASSPGASNYNEQFF,TRBV5-8,.,once,TRBJ2-1
TGTGCCAGCAGTGAAGCCCCGGCCTACGAGCAGTACTTC,CASSEAPAYEQYF,TRBV2,.,.,TRBJ2-7
TGTGCCAGCAGCTCGGCGGGAATGGAGCCCCAGCATTTT,CASSSAGMEPQHF,TRBV5-4,.,once,TRBJ1-5
TGTGCCAGCACCCGGCTGGGGACTCAAGGAGAGACCCAGTACTTC,CASTRLGTQGETQYF,TRBV6-5,.,.,TRBJ2-5
TGTGCTAGTGGTTTGATAGTAGGCAGGGGCTACGAGCAGTACTTC,CASGLIVGRGYEQYF,TRBV12-5,.,.,TRBJ2-7
TGTGCCAGCAGCCAATACCCGGGACGGACCGTGAGCTCCTACAATGAGCAGTTCTTC,CASSQYPGRTVSSYNEQFF,TRBV7-8,.,.,TRBJ2-1
TGTGCCGCGAAAACAGGGGCGAAGAACACTGAAGCTTTCTTT,CAAKTGAKNTEAFF,TRBV19,TRBD1,.,TRBJ1-1
TGTGCCAGCAGCCCTAACCCCGGGACAGTGCGTAACTATGGCTACACCTTC,CASSPNPGTVRNYGYTF,TRBV9,TRBD1,.,TRBJ1-2
TGTGCCAGCAATCCGGGGCTAGCAGAGAATGAGCAGTTCTTC,CASNPGLAENEQFF,TRBV2,.,once,TRBJ2-1
TGTGCCACCAGCAGAGATCGAGCTAACTATGGCTACACCTTC,CATSRDRANYGYTF,TRBV15,.,.,TRBJ1-2
TGCAGCGTTGAAGCTTCAGGGACTGGAAACACCATATATTTT,CSVEASGTGNTIYF,TRBV29-1,.,.,TRBJ1-3
TGTGCCAGCAGCTTAGCGGGGGCCCACAATGAGCAGTTCTTC,CASSLAGAHNEQFF,TRBV7-2,.,once,TRBJ2-1
TGCGCCAGCAGCTTAAGACTAGGTGGCAATGAGCAGTTCTTC,CASSLRLGGNEQFF,TRBV5-1,.,few,TRBJ2-1
TGCGCCAGCAGCTCTTACACGAACACTGAAGCTTTCTTT,CASSSYTNTEAFF,TRBV5-1,.,.,TRBJ1-1
TGTGCCAGCAGTTCTAGCGGGAGGTCGGTCGGGGAGCTGTTTTTT,CASSSSGRSVGELFF,TRBV6-6,TRBD2,once,TRBJ2-2
TGTGCCACCGCCCAACAGGGAAACTATGGCTACACCTTC,CATAQQGNYGYTF,TRBV28,.,.,TRBJ1-2
TGTGCCAGCAGCGGTTCGAACACTGAAGCTTTCTTT,CASSGSNTEAFF,TRBV9,.,medium-sized,TRBJ1-1
TGCGCCAGCAGCCCCTTGGCGGGAGGGCCAGAGACCCAGTACTTC,CASSPLAGGPETQYF,TRBV5-1,TRBD2,.,TRBJ2-5
TGTGCCAGCAGCCCTAGTAACGTGGGGACCTACGAGCAGTACTTC,CASSPSNVGTYEQYF,TRBV7-9,.,.,TRBJ2-7
TGTGCCAGCAGCTTAGGAGGGGGGAATAGCAATCAGCCCCAGCATTTT,CASSLGGGNSNQPQHF,TRBV7-9,.,.,TRBJ1-5
TGTGCCAGCAGCCGGGACAGGGCCCCCTCCTACGAGCAGTACTTC,CASSRDRAPSYEQYF,TRBV11-2,TRBD1,.,TRBJ2-7
TGCGCCAGCAGCTTGGGTTTTATAGCGGGGACCACCCACAATGAGCAGTTCTTC,CASSLGFIAGTTHNEQFF,TRBV5-1,TRBD2,once,TRBJ2-1
TGTGCCAGCAGGGCATTAGCGGGTGCCTACAATGAGCAGTTCTTC,CASRALAGAYNEQFF,TRBV6-5,TRBD2,.,TRBJ2-1
TGTGCCAGCAGCACAAAGACCGGGACTAGCGGGAGTTCTGAGCAGTTCTTC,CASSTKTGTSGSSEQFF,TRBV7-9,TRBD2,.,TRBJ2-1
TGTGCCAGCAGTGACCGGGGACTAGCGGGAGTCGTACTGTACTTC,CASSDRGLAGVVLYF,TRBV6-1,TRBD2,.,TRBJ2-4
TGTGCCAGCAGCTTGGGAAGGGACCTTTATAATGAGCAGTTCTTC,CASSLGRDLYNEQFF,TRBV5-6,.,.,TRBJ2-1
TGTGCCAGCAGCCTGACAGGGGACACTGAAGCTTTCTTT,CASSLTGDTEAFF,TRBV9,TRBD1,.,TRBJ1-1
TGCGCCAGCAGCCGGAGCGGAGACCACAATGAGCAGTTCTTC,CASSRSGDHNEQFF,TRBV5-1,.,.,TRBJ2-1
TGTGCCAGCACAGTGGGATTTGGGGCCAACGTCCTGACTTTC,CASTVGFGANVLTF,TRBV6-5,.,.,TRBJ2-6
TGTGCCTGGAGTGTACTCCAGGGGGCGCTGATAGGTTCACCCCTCCACTTT,CAWSVLQGALIGSPLHF,TRBV30,TRBD1,.,TRBJ1-6
TGTGCCAGCGGAACGCCGGTTTGGGACAAGAACTATGGCTACACCTTC,CASGTPVWDKNYGYTF,TRBV18,.,.,TRBJ1-2
TGTGCCAGCAGTTACAGCACAGACAACTATGGCTACACCTTC,CASSYSTDNYGYTF,TRBV6-5,.,.,TRBJ1-2
TGTGCCAGCAGCTGGGTAGGAGACTACGGGGAGCAGTACTTC,CASSWVGDYGEQYF,TRBV5-6,.,.,TRBJ2-7
TGTGCCAGCAGCGCTCGTTTAGCGAACACCGGGGAGCTGTTTTTT,CASSARLANTGELFF,TRBV9,.,.,TRBJ2-2
TGTGCCAGCAGTGAGAGAGCGGCCCCTCTATGGGATGAGCAGTTCTTC,CASSERAAPLWDEQFF,TRBV6-1,.,.,TRBJ2-1
TGTGCCAGCAGGCAAACAGGGGGCGCAACTAATGAAAAACTGTTTTTT,CASRQTGGATNEKLFF,TRBV6-6,TRBD1,.,TRBJ1-4
TGTGCTAGTGGTTTGCCACACCTAAGTAGTGATGAGCAGTTCTTC,CASGLPHLSSDEQFF,TRBV12-5,.,.,TRBJ2-1
TGTGCCAGCAACCCGAGGGACAGCCTTTTGCCCGGGACTCCATACGAGCAGTACTTC,CASNPRDSLLPGTPYEQYF,TRBV9,.,.,TRBJ2-7
TGTGCCAGCAGCCGCATGGGGGGCGATGGCTACACCTTC,CASSRMGGDGYTF,TRBV6-5,.,.,TRBJ1-2
TGTGCCAGCAGTTTGGGGGTGGGAGGCAATCAGCCCCAGCATTTT,CASSLGVGGNQPQHF,TRBV27,.,.,TRBJ1-5
TGTGCCATCAGTGAGGCTAGCGGGGACACCGGGGAGCTGTTTTTT,CAISEASGDTGELFF,TRBV10-3,TRBD2,once,TRBJ2-2